The 21 T cell receptor beta chains listed next were all sequenced from one sample in a study of cytomegalovirus exposure and HLA in healthy donors. TCRdb keeps only in-frame clones here, not all; method: immunoSEQ multiplex PCR. The sample comprises roughly 150,000 clones, 70% to 85% of which are singletons, and roughly 29% rests with the top ten. Specimen: PBMCs. These receptors were taken from a man between 25 and 39 years old in good health and CMV-seropositive.

The rearrangement joins TRBV6-5 to TRBJ1-1; maybe TRBD1 (5 bases). The germline gives CDR1 MNHEY, CDR2 SVGAGI. Deletions cut 10 bases from V and 1 base from J, with 10 bases between. The length of the CDR3 is 12 residues. The CDR3 DNA sequence: TGTGCCACGAGCAGGGAGAACACTGAAGCTTTCTTT. It translates to CATSRENTEAFF.

The J gene is TRBJ2-5, the V gene TRBV27, with 9 nucleotides matching TRBD1. This CDR3 spans 16 amino acids. The V gene's germline CDR1 is MNHEY and CDR2 SMNVEV (reference sequence). Trimming took 2 bases from V and 4 from J; bases not matched to a gene: 8. CDR3 region: CASSLAGQGLGETQYF. The CDR3 DNA sequence: TGTGCCAGCAGTTTAGCGGGACAGGGTTTGGGAGAGACCCAGTACTTC.

The CDR3 DNA reads TGTGCCAGCAGCCTCAGGACAGTCGGGAACTATGGCTACACCTTC. Translated: CASSLRTVGNYGYTF. This rearrangement joins TRBV5-6 to TRBJ1-2; D perhaps matches TRBD1 (6 bases). Trimming took off 4 bases at V and 2 bases at J, with 15 bases between the two ends. CDR1 is SGHDT and CDR2 is YYEEEE in the germline V gene. This CDR3 has 15 residues. Supplemented by reference TRBV5-6 and TRBJ1-2, the full variable domain reads DAGVTQSPTHLIKTRGQQVTLRCSPKSGHDTVSWYQQALGQGPQFIFQYYEEEERQRGNFPDRFSGHQFPNYSSELNVNALLLGDSALYLCASSLRTVGNYGYTFGSGTRLTVV.

The chain couples TRBV5-4 to TRBJ2-5; the D gene is possibly TRBD2 (5 bases). CDR1 is SGHNT, CDR2 YYREEE, per germline (reference sequence). The CDR3 extends over 14 amino acids. V lost 0 bases, J lost 3 bases, and 9 bases lay in between. This CDR3 reads CASSLGGSEETQYF. DNA for the CDR3: TGTGCCAGCAGCTTGGGGGGTAGCGAAGAGACCCAGTACTTC.

V is TRBV29-1 and J is TRBJ2-3, with a tentative D call TRBD1 (6 bases). Trimming removed 4 bases at V and 3 bases at J, with 14 bases between. Germline loops: CDR1 SQVTM, CDR2 ANQGSEA. This CDR3 spans 14 amino acids. The CDR3 coding sequence is TGCAGCGTTGTTTCTCCAGGGGCAACAGATACGCAGTATTTT. Amino acids: CSVVSPGATDTQYF.

The chain is built from TRBV5-6 and TRBJ1-1; tentative D call: TRBD1 (6 bases). Germline lookup yields CDR1 SGHDT and CDR2 YYEEEE. V lost 4 bases to trimming and J lost 12 bases, with 13 bases between them. There are 11 residues in the CDR3. The DNA of the CDR3 is TGTGCCAGCAGCCGCAGACAGGATCCTTTCTTT. Amino acid sequence: CASSRRQDPFF.

This sequence joins TRBV7-3 and TRBJ2-2; D unclear. V shed 3 bases and J shed 1 base, with 12 bases lying between them. CDR3 length equals 16 residues. CDR1 is SGHTA, CDR2 FQGTGA, per germline. The CDR3 region has the DNA TGTGCCAGCAGCTTCCTGGGCCTTCAGAACACCGGGGAGCTGTTTTTT. Translating gives CASSFLGLQNTGELFF.

J is TRBJ2-7 and V is TRBV7-2; 8 positions match TRBD1. V trimming: 4 bases; J trimming: 0 bases; junction bases outside the gene matches: 14. Germline CDR1 and CDR2: SGHTA and FQGNSA. The CDR3 extends over 18 amino acids. CDR3 loop: CASSWALRGPVSSYEQYF. In DNA form, the CDR3 reads TGTGCCAGCAGCTGGGCCCTCAGGGGGCCCGTGAGCTCCTACGAGCAGTACTTC.

The CDR3 region is CASSTRTGPSYEQYF. DNA for the CDR3: TGTGCCAGTAGTACTAGGACAGGGCCATCCTACGAGCAGTACTTC. This chain connects TRBV19 to TRBJ2-7; 8 bases fit TRBD1. CDR1 and CDR2 from the germline V gene are LNHDA and SQIVND (reference sequence). This CDR3 has 15 amino acids. V was clipped by 4 bases and J by 1 base; unmatched bases: 6.

The J gene is TRBJ1-4, the V gene TRBV7-9; a possible D gene is TRBD1 (5 bases). V lost 4 bases and J lost 3, with 12 bases in between. Germline V gene data show CDR1 as SEHNR and CDR2 as FQNEAQ (reference sequence). The CDR3 loop spans 15 amino acids. DNA for the CDR3: TGTGCCAGCAGCTCTGGCGACAGACCTAATGAAAAACTGTTTTTT. It encodes CASSSGDRPNEKLFF.

The chain is built from TRBV27 and TRBJ2-5; 10 positions match TRBD2. Germline-derived CDR1 and CDR2 are MNHEY and SMNVEV (reference sequence). V lost 5 bases to trimming and J lost 7 bases; unmatched junction nucleotides: 10. The CDR3 runs 15 residues. CDR3 sequence reads: CASSLSGGASRTQYF. The CDR3 DNA follows: TGTGCCAGCAGTCTCAGCGGGGGGGCCAGTAGGACCCAGTACTTC.

J is TRBJ2-3 and V is TRBV11-3, with 7 bases aligning to TRBD2. Germline CDR1 SGHNT, CDR2 YENEEA. V trimming: 1 base; J trimming: 5 bases; junction bases outside the gene matches: 6. The CDR3 consists of 15 residues. CDR3 sequence: CASSLGAGERDTQYF. CDR3 nucleotides: TGTGCCAGCAGCTTAGGGGCGGGGGAGAGAGATACGCAGTATTTT.

CDR3 sequence (DNA): TGTGCCAGCAGTTTATCCCAGGGGAACTATGGCTACACCTTC. Protein product: CASSLSQGNYGYTF. The chain has TRBV27 and TRBJ1-2, with D possibly being TRBD1 (6 bases). Between the trimmed V and J ends, which lost 0 bases and 2 bases, there was a span of 7 bases. The germline V gene has CDR1 MNHEY and CDR2 SMNVEV (reference sequence). The CDR3 is 14 amino acids.

This clone appeared once. The chain links TRBV19 to TRBJ2-4; the D gene is possibly TRBD2 (5 bases). Deletions cut 3 bases from V and 0 bases from J, with 12 bases between. The CDR3 runs 16 residues. Germline loops: CDR1 LNHDA, CDR2 SQIVND (reference sequence). The chain's CDR3 is CASSIGSGLAKNIQYF. For the CDR3, the DNA is TGTGCCAGTAGTATCGGCAGTGGACTAGCCAAAAACATTCAGTACTTC.

This chain uses TRBV6-1 with TRBJ2-7, with D possibly being TRBD1 (5 bases). V lost 8 bases, J lost 3 bases, and 17 bases lay in between. There are 14 residues in the CDR3. The germline V gene encodes CDR1 MNHNS and CDR2 SASEGT. The CDR3 sequence: CASLAIRQNYEQYF. Here the CDR3 DNA reads TGTGCCAGCCTGGCAATAAGACAGAACTACGAGCAGTACTTC.

V usage is TRBV10-3 and J usage is TRBJ2-7; 7 nucleotides align to TRBD1. The CDR3 extends over 13 amino acids. Germline CDR1 is ENHRY and CDR2 is SYGVKD. J lost 4 bases, V lost 6 bases, and 6 bases had no gene match. CDR3 region: CAISPSGGYEQYF. The DNA of the CDR3 is TGTGCCATCAGCCCTTCAGGGGGTTACGAGCAGTACTTC.

The V and J genes are TRBV2 and TRBJ1-2; 7 positions match TRBD1. The germline V gene has CDR1 SNHLY and CDR2 FYNNEI. V was pared by 4 bases and J by 4 bases, with 0 bases of the junction left unmatched. The length of the CDR3 is 12 residues. The CDR3 nucleotides are TGTGCCAGCAGTGGACAGGGCTATGGCTACACCTTC. Its translation: CASSGQGYGYTF.

This chain connects TRBV20-1 to TRBJ1-1; D is unclear. Trimming took 7 bases from V and 1 from J, leaving 7 bases between them. Germline V lookup: CDR1 DFQATT, CDR2 SNEGSKA (reference sequence). The CDR3 covers 11 residues. CDR3 in DNA: TGCAGTGTTGAGGGGAACACTGAAGCTTTCTTT. Encoded protein: CSVEGNTEAFF.

J is TRBJ1-2 and V is TRBV10-3, with D maybe TRBD1 (6 bases). The CDR3 sequence is 15 residues long. V lost 0 bases, J lost 5 bases, and 13 bases lay in between. Germline CDR1 reads ENHRY; CDR2 reads SYGVKD. The CDR3 here is CAISESTGRVYGYTF. The CDR3 DNA follows: TGTGCCATCAGTGAGTCGACAGGCAGGGTGTATGGCTACACCTTC.

V is TRBV13 and J is TRBJ1-1; no clear D gene. Per germline, CDR1 PRHDT and CDR2 FYEKMQ (reference sequence). Trimming removed 3 bases at V and 1 base at J, with 9 bases between. The CDR3 extends over 14 amino acids. The CDR3 DNA sequence: TGTGCCAGCAGCTTCGACCAGGCGAACACTGAAGCTTTCTTT. Translation: CASSFDQANTEAFF.

This chain links TRBV7-9 with TRBJ1-1; D might be TRBD1 (5 bases). Germline CDR1 and CDR2: SEHNR and FQNEAQ (reference sequence). V lost 1 base to trimming and J lost 8 bases, with 8 bases between them. The CDR3 length is 12 residues. CDR3 nucleotides: TGTGCCAGCAGCTTAGTCAGGGCAGAAGCTTTCTTT. Translating it yields CASSLVRAEAFF.